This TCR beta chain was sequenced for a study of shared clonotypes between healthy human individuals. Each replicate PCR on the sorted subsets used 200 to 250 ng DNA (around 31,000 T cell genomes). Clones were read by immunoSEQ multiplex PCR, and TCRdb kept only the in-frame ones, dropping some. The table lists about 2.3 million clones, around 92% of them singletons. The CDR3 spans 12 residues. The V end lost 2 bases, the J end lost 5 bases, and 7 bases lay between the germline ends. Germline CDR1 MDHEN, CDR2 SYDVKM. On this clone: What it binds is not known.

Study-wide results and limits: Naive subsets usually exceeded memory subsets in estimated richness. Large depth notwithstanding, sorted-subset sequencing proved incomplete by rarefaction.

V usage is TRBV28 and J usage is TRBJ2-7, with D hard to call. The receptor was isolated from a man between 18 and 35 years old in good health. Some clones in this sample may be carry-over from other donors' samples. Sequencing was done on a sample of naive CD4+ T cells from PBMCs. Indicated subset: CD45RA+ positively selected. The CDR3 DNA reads TGTGCCAGCAGTTTAAGTTGGCACGAGCAGTACTTC. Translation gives CASSLSWHEQYF.